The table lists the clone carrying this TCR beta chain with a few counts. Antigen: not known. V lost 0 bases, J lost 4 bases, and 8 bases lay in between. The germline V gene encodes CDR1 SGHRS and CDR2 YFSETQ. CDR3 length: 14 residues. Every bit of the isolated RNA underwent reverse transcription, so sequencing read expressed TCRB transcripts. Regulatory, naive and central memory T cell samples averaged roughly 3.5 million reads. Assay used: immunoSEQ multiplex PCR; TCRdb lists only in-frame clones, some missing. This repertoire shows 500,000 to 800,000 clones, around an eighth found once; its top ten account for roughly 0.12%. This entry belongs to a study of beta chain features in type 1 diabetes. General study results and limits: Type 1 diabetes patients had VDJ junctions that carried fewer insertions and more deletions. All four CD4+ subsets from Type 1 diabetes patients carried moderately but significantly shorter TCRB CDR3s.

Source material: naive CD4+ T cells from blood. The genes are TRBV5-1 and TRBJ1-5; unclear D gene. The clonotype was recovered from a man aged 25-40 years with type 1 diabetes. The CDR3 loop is CASSLDSGNQPQHF. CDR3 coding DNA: TGCGCCAGCAGCTTGGACAGTGGTAATCAGCCCCAGCATTTT. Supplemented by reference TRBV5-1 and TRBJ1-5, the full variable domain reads KAGVTQTPRYLIKTRGQQVTLSCSPISGHRSVSWYQQTPGQGLQFLFEYFSETQRNKGNFPGRFSGRQFSNSRSEMNVSTLELGDSALYLCASSLDSGNQPQHFGDGTRLSIL.